The clone carrying this T cell receptor beta chain has ten or more counts. What it binds is not known. This entry is derived from a study of T cells in Graves' hyperthyroidism and ophthalmopathy. Study summary: Peripheral blood was taken when the disease was first diagnosed, before any treatment began.

There were TCR beta CDR3 regions amplified from RNA transcripts. Researchers ran a first-round RT-PCR on the TCR CDR3 using the HTBI primer set. TCRdb reprocessed the multiplex PCR reads with MiXCR, giving one entry per CDR3 protein. The sample holds approximately 370,000 distinct CDR3 sequences, approximately 17% seen once. General observations from the study: Researchers found most expanded thyroid clonotypes above 0.001 in blood as well.

Germline CDR1 reads MNHEY; CDR2 reads SMNVEV (reference sequence). V shed 5 bases and J 6 bases; nucleotides not matched to a gene: 12. This CDR3 has 15 residues. Diagnoses were established using clinical symptoms, serum thyroxine and TRAb, thyroid ultrasound and orbital computed tomography. An approximately 10 ml volume of fresh peripheral blood provided the PBMCs. The rearrangement uses TRBV27 and TRBJ2-7; 8 positions agree with TRBD1. The receptor was isolated from a woman aged 25 to 39 with Graves' hyperthyroidism that later progressed to Graves' ophthalmopathy. Material: blood. The CDR3 region has the DNA TGTGCCAGCAGTGCAGCTCAGGGGGCGTCAATCGAGCAGTACTTC. Its protein product is CASSAAQGASIEQYF.